This T cell receptor (beta chain) emerged from a study (dated by TCRdb to 2015 to 2017). About the investigation overall: The study tested whether tumor-infiltrating Tregs in breast cancer are recruited from blood Tregs or converted in situ from other CD4+ T cell subsets. Paper-wide results and their limitations: The TCR alpha and beta sequences of tumor-infiltrating Tregs showed the greatest overlap with tumor naive CD4+ T cells, followed by blood naive CD4+ T cells. Tumor memory CD4+ T cell TCR gene usage was found to cluster with blood and lymph node memory CD4+ cells and with lymph node naive CD4+ cells. The validation in the larger cohort was limited to a single TCR beta V-J rearrangement instead of whole repertoires.

The CDR3 sequence holds 17 residues, the cysteine and phenylalanine included. This entry keeps only the CDR3 DNA: 51 bases, framed from base 1. CDR1 LGHNT and CDR2 FRNRAP are derived from the germline V gene. Trimming takes 0 bases from V and 4 bases from J, and the germline ends sit 16 bases apart. This clonotype was seen many times. Its antigen specificity is not known. There are no base qualities to consult, and no much larger clone falls within one base. Amplification of full-length TCR variable regions was done by 5' RACE PCR using constant-region reverse primers, and this step was followed by semi-nested PCR with Nested Universal Primer A. Using the ReliaPrep RNA Cell Miniprep System, total RNA was extracted, and the SMARTer RACE 5'/3' Kit was then used to reverse transcribe the RNA into 5'RACE-ready cDNA. Multiplex adaptors were used to barcode full-length TCR alpha and beta libraries, and the barcoded libraries were sequenced on an Illumina MiSeq. Regarding the original processing steps: Sequencing data were pooled across the five patients for each of nine subset-tissue groups and compared by unsupervised clustering of TCR gene usage. Repertoire similarity was calculated with the Morisita-Horn index, weighting shared sequences by their contribution to each repertoire. The raw public reads went through TCRdb reprocessing: fastp at Q25, MiXCR clone calling, in-frame beta chains kept. Rows matching on CDR3 protein sequence are summarized as one entry with the most common DNA and genes. The V and J calls here are based on TCRdb, not the publication. The sample profile shows more than 10,000 distinct CDR3 sequences; less than 25% of them were found once. Together, the top ten hold around 2.9% of the sample.

The Miltenyi Naive CD4+ T Cell Isolation kit was used to purify naive CD4+ T cells, and CD25 microbeads were used to remove Tregs. Tregs, naive and memory CD4+ T cells from tumor, blood and ipsilateral draining lymph nodes of 4 or 5 breast cancer patients underwent full-length TCR alpha and beta sequencing. Ficoll density gradient centrifugation was used to isolate mononuclear cells from lymph nodes or from approximately 50 ml of peripheral blood. A purity exceeding 90% was confirmed by FACS for the sorted cell populations. The rearranged segments are TRBV12-5 and TRBJ1-5; TRBD1 is possibly the D segment (6 matching bases). The sequencing input was naive CD4+ T cells sorted from blood. What the cell subset or site label conveys for this sample: naive CD4+ T cells, CD4+CD45RA+CD25-. This receptor was identified in a female donor with breast cancer. The DNA sequence is given as TGTGCTAGTGGTTTGGTACTCACCGGACAGAAAAATCAGCCCCAGCATTTT. Its protein product is CASGLVLTGQKNQPQHF. The variable domain in full, with residues beyond the CDR3 obtained from the reference TRBV12-5 and TRBJ1-5 genes, is DARVTQTPRHKVTEMGQEVTMRCQPILGHNTVFWYRQTMMQGLELLAYFRNRAPLDDSGMPKDRFSAEMPDATLATLKIQPSEPRDSAVYFCASGLVLTGQKNQPQHFGDGTRLSIL.